A single T cell receptor beta chain is shown here with its context. This sample is drawn from a study of shared clonotypes between healthy human individuals. Only in-frame clones appear in the TCRdb table, and some are missing; sequencing was by immunoSEQ multiplex PCR. In the table there are around 750,000 clones, 74% of which are singletons. Per germline, CDR1 MGHRA and CDR2 YSYEKL. Between the trimmed V and J ends, which lost 2 bases and 2 bases, there was a span of 12 bases. This CDR3 region has 15 residues. The sequence derives from a woman aged 25 to 45 in good health. The chain is built from TRBV4-1 and TRBJ2-5; D gene ambiguous. The sample consisted of memory CD4+ T cells sorted from blood. Subset meaning: CD45RA-negative fraction. CDR3 in DNA: TGCGCCAGCAGCCAAATTAGACTTAAGCAAGAGACCCAGTACTTC. It is translated as CASSQIRLKQETQYF.